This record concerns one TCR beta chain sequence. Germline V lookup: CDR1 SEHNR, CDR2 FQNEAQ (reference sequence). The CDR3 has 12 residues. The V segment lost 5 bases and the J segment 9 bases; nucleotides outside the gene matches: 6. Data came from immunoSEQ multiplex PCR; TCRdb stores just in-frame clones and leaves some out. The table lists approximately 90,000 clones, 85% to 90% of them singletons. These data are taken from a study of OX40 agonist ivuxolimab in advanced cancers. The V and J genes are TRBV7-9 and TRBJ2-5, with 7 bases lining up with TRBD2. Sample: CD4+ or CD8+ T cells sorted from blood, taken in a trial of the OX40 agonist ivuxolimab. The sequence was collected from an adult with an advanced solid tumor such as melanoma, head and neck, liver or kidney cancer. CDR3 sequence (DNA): TGTGCCAGCAGCCCGGGGGGAGGGGCCCAGTACTTC. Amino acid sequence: CASSPGGGAQYF.